A selection of T cell receptor beta chains follows, all from one sample in a study of OX40 agonist ivuxolimab in advanced cancers. Repertoires were generated with immunoSEQ multiplex PCR, while TCRdb's copy carries only in-frame clones and drops some. The repertoire holds more than 65,000 clones, with about nine tenths as singletons. This sample comprised CD4+ or CD8+ T cells sorted from blood, obtained in a trial of the OX40 agonist ivuxolimab. These receptors were collected from an adult with an advanced solid tumor such as melanoma, head and neck, liver or kidney cancer. CDR3s include the opening cysteine and the closing phenylalanine or tryptophan. Fields, in order: CDR3 DNA, CDR3 protein, V gene, clone size, D gene, J gene. D genes are given only for firm matches. Where a row states a size, it is once, few, many or the class of an expanded clone; other rows omit it.

TGTGCCAGCAGAGTGGGGAACACTGAAGCTTTCTTT | CASRVGNTEAFF | TRBV2 | . | . | TRBJ1-1
TGCAGCGTTGCTCGACAGGGGAGCATGGATGAAAAACTGTTTTTT | CSVARQGSMDEKLFF | TRBV29-1 | . | TRBD1 | TRBJ1-4
TGCGCCAGCAGCCAAGATTACGGGACAGGTTTTTATGGCTACACCTTC | CASSQDYGTGFYGYTF | TRBV4-3 | . | TRBD1 | TRBJ1-2
TGTGCCAGCAGTTACTCGCCCCGCTACGAGCAGTACTTC | CASSYSPRYEQYF | TRBV6-5 | . | . | TRBJ2-7
TGTGCCAGCAGCTTAGGGGGAACAGATACGCAGTATTTT | CASSLGGTDTQYF | TRBV13 | . | . | TRBJ2-3
TGCGCCAGCAGCCAAGTGGCAGGGGGCTACGAGCAGTACTTC | CASSQVAGGYEQYF | TRBV4-1 | . | TRBD1 | TRBJ2-7
TGTGCCAGCAGCCAAGGACTAGCGGGGGGGATCGGCACCGGGGAGCTGTTTTTT | CASSQGLAGGIGTGELFF | TRBV4-2 | . | TRBD2 | TRBJ2-2
TGTGCCAGCAGCCATCAGTTTTGGACAGGGGACGTTCTTAATCAGCCCCAGCATTTT | CASSHQFWTGDVLNQPQHF | TRBV14 | . | TRBD1 | TRBJ1-5
TGTGCCAGCAGCGTAGGGGACACTCCCTACGAGCAGTACTTC | CASSVGDTPYEQYF | TRBV9 | . | . | TRBJ2-7
TGTGCCACCAGCAGTACGACAGGGCCTTTGCCCCAGCATTTT | CATSSTTGPLPQHF | TRBV15 | . | TRBD1 | TRBJ1-5
TGCGCCAGCAGCCAAGATGAGTGGAGCGGGCCGGGGGCGGGGGGCGAGCAGTACTTC | CASSQDEWSGPGAGGEQYF | TRBV4-1 | . | TRBD2 | TRBJ2-7
TGTGCCAGTAGTCCCAACCACTTCACAGGGAGAGAGGGGTACAATGAGCAGTTCTTC | CASSPNHFTGREGYNEQFF | TRBV19 | . | . | TRBJ2-1
TGTGCCAGCAGCTTGGGACAGGGTACTGGAAACACCATATATTTT | CASSLGQGTGNTIYF | TRBV5-6 | . | TRBD1 | TRBJ1-3
TGTGCCAGCAGTTACCCAGCGGGGGGCTACAATGAGCAGTTCTTC | CASSYPAGGYNEQFF | TRBV6-5 | . | TRBD2 | TRBJ2-1
TGTGCCAGCAGCTTTTATCCCGGGACCGAAAGGGAAGATACGCAGTATTTT | CASSFYPGTEREDTQYF | TRBV7-6 | . | . | TRBJ2-3
TGTGCCAGCAGTTTCCAAGGGAGCGGCTATGGCTACACCTTC | CASSFQGSGYGYTF | TRBV13 | . | . | TRBJ1-2
TGTGCCAGCAGCTTCCTATCTATGAACACTGAAGCTTTCTTT | CASSFLSMNTEAFF | TRBV7-2 | . | . | TRBJ1-1
TGTGCCAGCAGTCCCCGGGACAGTCCCTACGAGCAGTACTTC | CASSPRDSPYEQYF | TRBV27 | few | TRBD1 | TRBJ2-7
TGCGCCAGCAGTAGCGCCAGGGTAGGAAGAGAAAAACTGTTTTTT | CASSSARVGREKLFF | TRBV5-1 | once | . | TRBJ1-4
TGTGCCAGCAGCCTGGACCGGGACAGGGGTTTCTCTGGAAACACCATATATTTT | CASSLDRDRGFSGNTIYF | TRBV28 | . | TRBD1 | TRBJ1-3
TGTGCCAGCAGTTCAACTAGCGGGGGTCACAATGAGCAGTTCTTC | CASSSTSGGHNEQFF | TRBV6-4 | . | TRBD2 | TRBJ2-1
TGTGCCAGCAGCCAAGATCAGGGGACGGATACGCAGTATTTT | CASSQDQGTDTQYF | TRBV4-2 | . | . | TRBJ2-3
TGCGCCAGCAGCCAAGATGGAGGGGCGGGGAACATTCAGTACTTC | CASSQDGGAGNIQYF | TRBV4-1 | . | . | TRBJ2-4
TGCGCCAGCAGTGAGGCGGTTGGGCGAGTCACTGAAGCTTTCTTT | CASSEAVGRVTEAFF | TRBV10-1 | . | . | TRBJ1-1
TGTGCCAGCAGTTTTTACAGCACAGATACGCAGTATTTT | CASSFYSTDTQYF | TRBV27 | . | . | TRBJ2-3
TGTGCCAGCAGCTCCAGACAGGGGGCGTTTGAAGTGGCTGAAGCTTTCTTT | CASSSRQGAFEVAEAFF | TRBV7-9 | . | TRBD1 | TRBJ1-1
TGTGCCAGCAGCGAAAACAGGGCGTACACTGAAGCTTTCTTT | CASSENRAYTEAFF | TRBV12-1 | . | . | TRBJ1-1
TGTGCCAGCTCACCGTCGGATAGCGGGGGGTTTCAAGAGACCCAGTACTTC | CASSPSDSGGFQETQYF | TRBV18 | . | TRBD2 | TRBJ2-5
TGTGCCAGCACCCCGTGGGGGGGCAATCAGCCCCAGCATTTT | CASTPWGGNQPQHF | TRBV21-1 | . | . | TRBJ1-5
TGTGCCTGCAGGGGGCGCGACTATGGCTACACCTTC | CACRGRDYGYTF | TRBV27 | . | TRBD1 | TRBJ1-2
TGTGCCAGCAGTTGGGGACAGGGGAAGTACGAGCAGTACTTC | CASSWGQGKYEQYF | TRBV27 | . | TRBD1 | TRBJ2-7
TGTGCCAGCATTTCCAGCTGGCCCTTAGCGGGGGGGCCGGCGTTTGAGCAGTTCTTC | CASISSWPLAGGPAFEQFF | TRBV5-6 | . | TRBD2 | TRBJ2-1
TGTGCCAGCAGCTTGTCCCCGCGAGGGGCCAACGTCCTGACTTTC | CASSLSPRGANVLTF | TRBV7-9 | once | . | TRBJ2-6
TGTGCCAGCAGCCAAGAGCGGGGGACTCCCTACAATGAGCAGTTCTTC | CASSQERGTPYNEQFF | TRBV4-2 | . | TRBD2 | TRBJ2-1
TGTGCCAGCAGCGCAGGTGGGGCCTACGAGCAGTACTTC | CASSAGGAYEQYF | TRBV5-4 | . | . | TRBJ2-7
TGTGCCAGCAGTTTCTCCCGGGGGGGGAATCGGGCAGATACGCAGTATTTT | CASSFSRGGNRADTQYF | TRBV27 | once | TRBD2 | TRBJ2-3
TGTGCCAGCAGTACATTGTTGGCAGGGCCCCAGCATTTT | CASSTLLAGPQHF | TRBV6-5 | . | . | TRBJ1-5
TGTGCCAGCAGCTTGGCCTACAGAAACAATGAGCAGTTCTTC | CASSLAYRNNEQFF | TRBV5-6 | once | . | TRBJ2-1
TGTGCCAGCAGTGAATATACCAGTCCTAATATGAACACTGAAGCTTTCTTT | CASSEYTSPNMNTEAFF | TRBV25-1 | . | . | TRBJ1-1
TGCAGCGCTTCATCGTGGGGGGATAGGGCCCGGGAGACCCAGTACTTC | CSASSWGDRARETQYF | TRBV29-1 | . | . | TRBJ2-5
TGTGCCAGCGCCACTAGCGGGGAGGAAGAGACCCAGTACTTC | CASATSGEEETQYF | TRBV2 | . | TRBD2 | TRBJ2-5
TGCGCCAGCAGCTTCCAGGGAGGAGCTTTCTTT | CASSFQGGAFF | TRBV5-1 | few | . | TRBJ1-1
TGCGCCAGCAGCCAAGACGGCCAATCAGATGAAAAACTGTTTTTT | CASSQDGQSDEKLFF | TRBV4-3 | . | . | TRBJ1-4
TGTGCCAGCAGCTTCCCCACAGATACGCAGTATTTT | CASSFPTDTQYF | TRBV11-2 | . | . | TRBJ2-3
TGTGCCAGCAGCGACCTAGCGGGGGGGCCCCGTCAAGAGACCCAGTACTTC | CASSDLAGGPRQETQYF | TRBV7-9 | . | TRBD2 | TRBJ2-5